This TCR beta chain appears in the sequencing data of a study of patients and donors after allogeneic stem cell transplantation. This CDR3 contains 13 residues. Trimming pared 7 bases from V and 3 bases from J, leaving 12 bases between. Per germline, CDR1 MNHNY and CDR2 SVGAGI (reference sequence). This clonotype has a count of ten or more. TCRdb recomputed calls from the RT-PCR reads with MiXCR, one row per CDR3 protein. The sample lists approximately 27,000 distinct CDR3 sequences; roughly 8% were seen once. The TCR comes from a human donor who was either an allogeneic HSCT recipient or a stem cell or donor lymphocyte infusion donor (not recorded which). It is not recorded whose cells these are; they may come from a transplant donor. Source material: blood, either unsorted or a sorted T cell fraction (not recorded which). The chain combines TRBV6-6 with TRBJ2-5, with D perhaps TRBD1 or TRBD2 (5 bases each). Here the CDR3 reads CASTQGREETQYF. For the CDR3, the DNA is TGTGCCAGCACCCAGGGACGGGAAGAGACCCAGTACTTC.